These 12 T cell receptor beta chains came from one sample sequenced in a study of shared clonotypes between healthy human individuals (dated by TCRdb to the early 2020s). The method behind the library was the immunoSEQ multiplex PCR assay. TCRdb limited this immuneACCESS table to in-frame rearrangements with V and J called. A share of clones is missing; checked studies link under half to unresolved V genes, and the rest is unexplained. The sample table records 2 million to 2.5 million clones; around 95% of these occur just once. The ten most abundant clones make up roughly 0.13% of the sample. The material sequenced was naive CD4+ T cells sorted from blood. What this sample's cell subset or site label stands for: CD45RA+ positively selected. The receptors were gathered from a man aged 18 to 29 in good health.

The V and J genes are TRBV5-4 and TRBJ1-1; weak D call: TRBD1 (5 bases). V lost 0 bases and J lost 6, with 9 bases in between. This CDR3 is 13 amino acids long. Germline lookup yields CDR1 SGHNT and CDR2 YYREEE (reference sequence). This CDR3 reads CASSLAREAEAFF. The CDR3 coding sequence is TGTGCCAGCAGCTTGGCCAGGGAGGCTGAAGCTTTCTTT.

The V call is TRBV2, the J call TRBJ2-3; TRBD1 might be the D (5 bases). The CDR3 is made up of 16 amino acids. V was cut by 7 bases and J by 0 bases, with 17 bases left in between. The V gene's germline CDR1 is SNHLY and CDR2 FYNNEI. CDR3 sequence: CASTQRQGFSTDTQYF. In DNA form, the CDR3 reads TGTGCCAGCACCCAAAGGCAGGGCTTCAGCACAGATACGCAGTATTTT. Using reference TRBV2 and TRBJ2-3 for the parts outside the CDR3, the full variable domain is EPEVTQTPSHQVTQMGQEVILRCVPISNHLYFYWYRQILGQKVEFLVSFYNNEISEKSEIFDDQFSVERPDGSNFTLKIRSTKLEDSAMYFCASTQRQGFSTDTQYFGPGTRLTVL.

This rearrangement joins TRBV7-9 to TRBJ2-5, with 10 bases lining up with TRBD2. Germline V gene data show CDR1 as SEHNR and CDR2 as FQNEAQ (reference sequence). The CDR3 has 15 residues. Losses at the gene ends were 3 bases for V and 4 bases for J; bases not matched to a gene: 5. CDR3 sequence reads: CASSLTSGLPETQYF. The CDR3 nucleotides are TGTGCCAGCAGCTTGACTAGCGGGCTCCCAGAGACCCAGTACTTC.

The chain employs TRBV30 and TRBJ2-1; TRBD1 matches 7 bases. This CDR3 spans 15 amino acids. Per the germline V gene, CDR1 is GTSNPN and CDR2 is SVGIG (reference sequence). J lost 4 bases, V lost 0 bases, and 6 bases had no gene match. The CDR3: CAWSVRGGAYNEQFF. The DNA for the CDR3 is TGTGCCTGGAGTGTGAGAGGGGGCGCTTACAATGAGCAGTTCTTC.

The J gene is TRBJ2-1, the V gene TRBV5-6; 8 bases are shared with TRBD1. In germline, CDR1 is SGHDT, CDR2 YYEEEE. CDR3 length: 19 amino acids. Unmatched junction bases numbered 13, after V lost 0 bases and J lost 2 bases. Written as DNA, the CDR3 is TGTGCCAGCAGCTTGGATAAGACAGGGGTTCTTTATGCCTACAATGAGCAGTTCTTC. Residues: CASSLDKTGVLYAYNEQFF.

This chain uses TRBV7-2 with TRBJ2-2; possibly TRBD1 or TRBD2 for D (5 bases each). The germline V gene encodes CDR1 SGHTA and CDR2 FQGNSA. The CDR3 spans 15 residues. V was cut by 1 base and J by 6 bases, with 12 bases left in between. The CDR3 region has the DNA TGTGCCAGCAGCTTAGAAATTGGGGGACCCGGGGAGCTGTTTTTT. This codes for CASSLEIGGPGELFF.

This rearrangement joins TRBV18 to TRBJ2-7; maybe TRBD2 (6 bases). Germline assignment: CDR1 KGHSH and CDR2 LQKENI. Trimming removed 3 bases at V and 2 bases at J, with 17 bases between. The CDR3 has 16 amino acids. The CDR3 loop is CASSPLGWGETYEQYF. The CDR3 region has the DNA TGTGCCAGCTCACCCCTAGGATGGGGGGAGACCTACGAGCAGTACTTC.

J is TRBJ2-7 and V is TRBV11-1; D ambiguous. The ends were cut back, 5 bases at V and 0 bases at J, with 8 bases in the middle. The germline gives CDR1 SGHAT, CDR2 FQDESV (reference sequence). The CDR3 consists of 13 residues. CDR3 nucleotides: TGTGCCAGCAGCAGCGTGGGCTCCTACGAGCAGTACTTC. Residues: CASSSVGSYEQYF.

This clone came up once. V gene TRBV6-6 combines with J gene TRBJ2-1; 12 bases line up with TRBD2. CDR1 is MNHNY and CDR2 is SVGAGI in the germline V gene (reference sequence). The ends lost 5 bases at V and 3 bases at J; junction bases unmatched: 5. The CDR3 runs to 16 residues. The CDR3 sequence is CASSTPLAGGYNEQFF. The CDR3 DNA follows: TGTGCCAGCAGTACCCCACTAGCGGGGGGCTACAATGAGCAGTTCTTC.

J is TRBJ1-3 and V is TRBV25-1; D might be TRBD1 (5 bases). Trimming cost V 8 bases and J 1 base, with 15 bases left between them. Germline values: CDR1 MGHDK, CDR2 SYGVNS. The CDR3 sequence is 15 residues long. The CDR3 DNA reads as TGTGCCAGCTCCTCCAGGGCCTTTTCTGGAAACACCATATATTTT. This encodes CASSSRAFSGNTIYF. The full variable domain, in which reference TRBV25-1 and TRBJ1-3 provide the parts outside the CDR3, is EADIYQTPRYLVIGTGKKITLECSQTMGHDKMYWYQQDPGMELHLIHYSYGVNSTEKGDLSSESTVSRIRTEHFPLTLESARPSHTSQYLCASSSRAFSGNTIYFGEGSWLTVV.

The J gene is TRBJ2-5, the V gene TRBV5-1, with D maybe TRBD1 (6 bases). Between the trimmed V and J ends, which lost 0 bases and 5 bases, there was a span of 17 bases. Germline V lookup: CDR1 SGHRS, CDR2 YFSETQ. This CDR3 contains 16 residues. DNA of the CDR3: TGCGCCAGCAGCTTGGCCGGGACAAAGGCGGAGGAGACCCAGTACTTC. This sequence encodes CASSLAGTKAEETQYF.

The rearrangement links TRBV11-2 to TRBJ2-5, with D perhaps assigned TRBD1 or TRBD2 (5 bases each). From germline, CDR1 is SGHAT and CDR2 FQNNGV. The V and J ends lost 2 bases and 2 bases respectively, with 21 bases between them. The CDR3 is 18 amino acids. The CDR3 DNA follows: TGTGCCAGCAGCTTATTGAAGGACTTCAGGGCAATACAAGAGACCCAGTACTTC. This gives the protein CASSLLKDFRAIQETQYF.